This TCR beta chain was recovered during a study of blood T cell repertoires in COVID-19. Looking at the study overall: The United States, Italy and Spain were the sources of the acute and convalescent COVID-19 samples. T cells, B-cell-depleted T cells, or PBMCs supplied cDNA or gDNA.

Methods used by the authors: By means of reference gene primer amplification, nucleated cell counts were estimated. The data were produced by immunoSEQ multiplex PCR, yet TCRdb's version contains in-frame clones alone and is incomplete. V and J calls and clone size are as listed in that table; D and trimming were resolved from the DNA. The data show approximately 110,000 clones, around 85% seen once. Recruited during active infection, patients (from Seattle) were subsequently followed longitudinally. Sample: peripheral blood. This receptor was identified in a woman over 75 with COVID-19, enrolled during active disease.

Here the CDR3 reads CASSLASTHPDTQYF. The CDR3 DNA is TGTGCCAGCAGCTTAGCGTCTACTCACCCAGATACGCAGTATTTT. This chain links TRBV7-2 with TRBJ2-3, with D uncertain. Germline assignment: CDR1 SGHTA and CDR2 FQGNSA. The CDR3 length is 15 residues. Trimming shortened V by 0 bases and J by 4 bases, and 11 bases separated the two germline ends. Together with reference TRBV7-2 and TRBJ2-3, the CDR3 gives the full variable domain: GAGVSQSPSNKVTEKGKDVELRCDPISGHTALYWYRQSLGQGLEFLIYFQGNSAPDKSGLPSDRFSAERTGGSVSTLTIQRTQQEDSAVYLCASSLASTHPDTQYFGPGTRLTVL.